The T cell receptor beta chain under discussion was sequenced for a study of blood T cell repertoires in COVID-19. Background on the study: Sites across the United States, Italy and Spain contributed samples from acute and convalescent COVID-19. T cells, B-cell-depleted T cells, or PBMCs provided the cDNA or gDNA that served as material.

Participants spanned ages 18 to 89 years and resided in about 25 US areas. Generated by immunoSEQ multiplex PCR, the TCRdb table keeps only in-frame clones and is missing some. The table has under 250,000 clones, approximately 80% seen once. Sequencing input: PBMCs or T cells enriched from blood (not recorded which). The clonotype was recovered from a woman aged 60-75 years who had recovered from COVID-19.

The chain's CDR3 is CSVEDESGWNGYTF. Here the CDR3 DNA reads TGCAGCGTTGAAGATGAGAGCGGGTGGAATGGCTACACCTTC. The chain joins TRBV29-1 to TRBJ1-2, with D uncertain. The CDR3 totals 14 residues. Germline CDR1 reads SQVTM; CDR2 reads ANQGSEA. V lost 0 bases and J 6 bases, leaving 14 bases between the germline ends.